The source of this T cell receptor beta chain is a study of graft-versus-host responses after intestinal transplantation. V was cut by 5 bases and J by 0 bases, with 5 bases left in between. Per germline, CDR1 LNHDA and CDR2 SQIVND (reference sequence). CDR3 size: 14 residues. Notes on this clone: Its target is not known.

Assay used: immunoSEQ multiplex PCR; TCRdb lists only in-frame clones, some missing. The table has about 61,000 clones, 94% seen once. This rearrangement joins TRBV19 to TRBJ1-6, with D possibly being TRBD1 (5 bases). The source of this sequence is a human donor who was the organ donor for an intestinal transplant. The source was unstimulated CD4+ T cells sorted from spleen or lymph node cells, collected before transplant. CDR3 nucleotides: TGTGCCAGTAGTGGGGGCTCCTATAATTCACCCCTCCACTTT. It encodes CASSGGSYNSPLHF.